Listed below are T cell receptor beta chains from one sample, sequenced in a study of OX40 agonist ivuxolimab in advanced cancers. Produced via immunoSEQ multiplex PCR; TCRdb's table is partial and in-frame only. The sample carries tens of thousands of clones, 90% to 95% recorded once. Material: CD4+ or CD8+ T cells sorted from blood, obtained in a trial of the OX40 agonist ivuxolimab. The receptors here all came from an adult with an advanced solid tumor such as melanoma, head and neck, liver or kidney cancer. The conserved cysteine and the conserved F or W are not part of the CDR3 here. A D gene is named only where the DNA matches it firmly. The size of a clone is reported for some rows only, either as once, few or many, or as a class for expanded clones.

TRBJ2-5 TRBV4-1 . . ASSQGLWETQY
TRBJ2-1 TRBV5-1 . . ASSWGAGGNEQF
TRBJ2-2 TRBV18 . . ASSPQGNTGELF
TRBJ1-5 TRBV10-3 . . AISEGRDNQPQH
TRBJ1-4 TRBV2 . . ASSDQRQQMEKLF
TRBJ2-3 TRBV7-6 . TRBD2 ASSFSGSGDTQY
TRBJ2-7 TRBV5-8 once TRBD2 ASSPGTSDEEQY
TRBJ2-1 TRBV7-8 . . ASSLDRAAGLNEQF
TRBJ2-7 TRBV18 . . ASSQGNAYEQY
TRBJ1-4 TRBV6-5 . TRBD1 ASSTTGRNEKLF
TRBJ2-1 TRBV7-3 . TRBD2 ASSLMGGPWDEQF
TRBJ2-5 TRBV19 . . ASSIDHFLPGAQY
TRBJ2-1 TRBV19 . TRBD1 ASTRKGGDSSYNEQF
TRBJ2-2 TRBV5-4 once TRBD2 ASSAGGSGGNTGELF
TRBJ1-4 TRBV28 . . ASSPTDTTTNEKLF
TRBJ2-1 TRBV20-1 . . SARDRGEQF
TRBJ2-5 TRBV30 . TRBD1 AWSRDRGFETQY
TRBJ2-2 TRBV2 few . ASRLFENTGELF
TRBJ2-1 TRBV5-6 few TRBD2 ASSLGLAGGVEQF
TRBJ2-5 TRBV11-1 . . ASRLADFQETQY
TRBJ1-6 TRBV12-2 once . ASRLWTTRSSSYNSPLH
TRBJ2-7 TRBV5-4 . TRBD2 ASSTTSGSDEQY
TRBJ1-2 TRBV6-1 . . ASSEARGYGYT
TRBJ2-7 TRBV7-8 . . ASSLVGAPYEQY
TRBJ2-1 TRBV2 . . VGGKTYNEQF
TRBJ2-1 TRBV4-1 . . ASSTPGLGAYNEQF
TRBJ1-5 TRBV28 . TRBD1 ASSLSSTGHLDQPQH
TRBJ2-2 TRBV29-1 . . SVEGAGELF
TRBJ1-2 TRBV5-4 . . ASRTGSNYGYT
TRBJ2-1 TRBV4-3 . . ASSSQDWSSYNEQF
TRBJ2-7 TRBV15 . . ATSRGMGTYYEQY
TRBJ1-1 TRBV6-5 . . ASRDGFNTEAF
TRBJ2-7 TRBV18 few TRBD2 ASSPPKGGRDEQY
TRBJ2-7 TRBV4-3 . TRBD2 ASSQGGGTTYEQY
TRBJ2-5 TRBV9 . . ASSVGGSLETQY
TRBJ2-2 TRBV19 . . ASKTQGSVTGELF
TRBJ2-7 TRBV18 . TRBD2 ASSPGGGTPEQY
TRBJ1-3 TRBV7-2 . . ASSLVRAFSGNTIY
TRBJ2-5 TRBV27 . TRBD1 ASEQGTGQETQY
TRBJ2-7 TRBV7-8 . TRBD2 ASRYSGRGYEQY
TRBJ2-7 TRBV5-1 . TRBD1 ASSLLTGVNEQY
TRBJ1-5 TRBV16 . . ASSRLAADQPQH
TRBJ2-1 TRBV9 . TRBD2 ASSEGSGTYNEQF
TRBJ2-1 TRBV30 . TRBD1 AWSYGQGVGYDEQF
TRBJ2-5 TRBV7-6 . . ASSLAHQETQY
TRBJ2-3 TRBV7-7 . TRBD2 ASSSGLAGFTDTQY
TRBJ2-3 TRBV7-2 once TRBD2 ASSFRASGSADTQY